The rows below give T cell receptor beta chains drawn from one sample of a study of OX40 agonist ivuxolimab in advanced cancers. Method: immunoSEQ multiplex PCR; TCRdb's copy keeps in-frame clones and lacks some. The sample has tens of thousands of clones, approximately 78% seen once. Sequencing was performed on CD4+ or CD8+ T cells sorted from blood, taken in a trial of the OX40 agonist ivuxolimab. These receptors all come from an adult with an advanced solid tumor such as melanoma, head and neck, liver or kidney cancer. Each CDR3 is given with its conserved first and last residue. D genes are given only for firm matches. Where a row states a size, it is once, few, many or the class of an expanded clone; other rows omit it.

D,J,size,V,CDR3,DNA
.,TRBJ2-5,.,TRBV7-9,CASSLEMGETQYF,TGTGCCAGCAGCTTAGAAATGGGAGAGACCCAGTACTTC
TRBD2,TRBJ2-1,.,TRBV5-6,CASSRLTSGRRNEQFF,TGTGCCAGCAGCCGGTTGACTAGCGGGAGGAGAAATGAGCAGTTCTTC
.,TRBJ1-1,.,TRBV12-5,CASGFSGTEAFF,TGTGCTAGTGGCTTTTCCGGGACCGAAGCTTTCTTT
.,TRBJ1-3,.,TRBV30,CAWVGRLSGNTIYF,TGTGCCTGGGTCGGACGGCTCTCTGGAAACACCATATATTTT
.,TRBJ1-4,.,TRBV5-1,CASSVQSRQYNEKLFF,TGCGCCAGCAGCGTGCAGTCTAGACAGTATAATGAAAAACTGTTTTTT
.,TRBJ1-1,.,TRBV11-3,CASSFARNTEAFF,TGTGCCAGCAGCTTTGCCAGGAACACTGAAGCTTTCTTT
.,TRBJ2-3,few,TRBV4-3,CASSRDINTDTQYF,TGCGCCAGCAGCCGGGACATCAACACAGATACGCAGTATTTT
TRBD2,TRBJ2-1,.,TRBV19,CASSPKTSGRAWDEQFF,TGTGCCAGTAGTCCCAAGACTAGCGGGAGGGCCTGGGATGAGCAGTTCTTC
.,TRBJ2-1,.,TRBV19,CASLGSSYNEQFF,TGTGCCTCATTGGGATCTTCCTACAATGAGCAGTTCTTC
.,TRBJ2-1,.,TRBV9,CASSAGQYNEQFF,TGTGCCAGCAGCGCCGGGCAGTACAATGAGCAGTTCTTC
.,TRBJ1-2,.,TRBV5-4,CASRLGGRDGYTF,TGTGCCAGCAGATTGGGGGGGCGAGATGGCTACACCTTC